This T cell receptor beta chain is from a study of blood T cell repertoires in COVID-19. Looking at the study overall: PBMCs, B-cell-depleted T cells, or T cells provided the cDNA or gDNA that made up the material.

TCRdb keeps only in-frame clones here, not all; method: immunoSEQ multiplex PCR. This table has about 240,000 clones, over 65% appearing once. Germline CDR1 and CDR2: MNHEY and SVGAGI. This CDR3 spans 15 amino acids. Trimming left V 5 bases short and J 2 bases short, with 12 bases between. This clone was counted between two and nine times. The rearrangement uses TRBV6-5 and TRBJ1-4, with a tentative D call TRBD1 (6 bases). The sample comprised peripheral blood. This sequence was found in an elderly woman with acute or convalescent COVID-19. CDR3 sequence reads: CASSPLGHTNEKLFF. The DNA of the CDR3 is TGTGCCAGCAGTCCGTTGGGACACACTAATGAAAAACTGTTTTTT.